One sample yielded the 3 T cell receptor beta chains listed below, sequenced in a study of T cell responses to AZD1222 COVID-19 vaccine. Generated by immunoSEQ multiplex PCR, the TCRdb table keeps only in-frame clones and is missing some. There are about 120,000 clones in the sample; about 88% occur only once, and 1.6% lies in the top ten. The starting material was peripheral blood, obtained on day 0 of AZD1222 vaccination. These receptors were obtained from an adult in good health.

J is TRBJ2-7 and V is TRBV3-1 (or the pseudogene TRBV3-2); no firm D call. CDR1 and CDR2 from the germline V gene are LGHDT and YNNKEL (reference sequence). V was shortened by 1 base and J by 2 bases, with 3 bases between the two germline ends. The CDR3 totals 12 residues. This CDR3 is CASSQVTYEQYF. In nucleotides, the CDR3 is TGTGCCAGCAGCCAAGTCACCTACGAGCAGTACTTC.

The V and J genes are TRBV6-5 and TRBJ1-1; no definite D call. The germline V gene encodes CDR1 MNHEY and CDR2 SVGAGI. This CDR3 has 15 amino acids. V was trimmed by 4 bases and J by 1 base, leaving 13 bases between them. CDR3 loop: CASSSRYRENTEAFF. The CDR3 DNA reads TGTGCCAGCAGTTCCAGATACCGGGAGAACACTGAAGCTTTCTTT.

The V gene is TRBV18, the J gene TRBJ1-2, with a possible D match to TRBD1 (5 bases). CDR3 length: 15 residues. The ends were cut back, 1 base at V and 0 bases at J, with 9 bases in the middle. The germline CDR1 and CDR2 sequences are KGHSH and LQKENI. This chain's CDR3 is CASSPRGQTNYGYTF. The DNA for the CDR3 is TGTGCCAGCTCACCACGGGGCCAAACTAACTATGGCTACACCTTC.